This T cell receptor beta chain was sequenced during a study of STAT5B mutations in CD4+ large granular lymphocyte leukemia. Whole-study results and caveats: Without putative leukemic clones, patient CD4-sorted repertoires remained more clonal than healthy CD4+ repertoires.

Sequenced by immunoSEQ multiplex PCR; TCRdb stores in-frame clones only, minus some. The table records more than 30,000 clones, around four fifths of them present only once. Controls came from buffy coats of healthy blood donors. A few counts support this clone. What it binds is unknown. Sequenced sample: CD4+ T cells from blood buffy coats. The source of this sequence is a human donor in good health.

The CDR3 DNA reads as TGTGCCAGCAGCCGGGACCCTGCGGACTATGGCTACACCTTC. It specifies CASSRDPADYGYTF. The chain has TRBV7-6 and TRBJ1-2; a weak D match, TRBD1 (5 bases). Germline assignment: CDR1 SGHVS and CDR2 FNYEAQ. The V end lost 5 bases, the J end lost 3 bases, and 13 bases lay between the germline ends. CDR3 length: 14 residues.